Listed below are T cell receptor beta chains from one sample, sequenced in a study of blood T cell repertoires in COVID-19. Sequenced by immunoSEQ multiplex PCR; TCRdb stores in-frame clones only, minus some. In the table there are about 190,000 clones, 70% to 85% of which are singletons. What was sequenced was peripheral blood. Source of these receptors: a woman in her twenties or thirties with acute or convalescent COVID-19. The CDR3 runs from the conserved cysteine through the conserved F or W. Each record gives: V gene, J gene, CDR3 length, clone size, D gene, CDR3 protein, CDR3 DNA. The D gene is left open where the match is weak. Rows give clone size only sometimes, using once, few, many, or a class for an expanded clone.

>TRBV27|TRBJ2-3|15|NA|NA
CASSFSRFGSDTQYF
TGTGCCAGCAGTTTCTCCCGATTCGGGAGTGATACGCAGTATTTT
>TRBV19|TRBJ1-6|14|NA|NA
CASRLTAPNSPLHF
TGTGCCAGCAGGCTGACAGCGCCTAATTCACCCCTCCACTTT
>TRBV30|TRBJ1-3|16|NA|NA
CAWYGVPGPSGNTIYF
TGTGCCTGGTACGGGGTTCCGGGCCCCTCTGGAAACACCATATATTTT
>TRBV15|TRBJ1-2|15|NA|TRBD1
CATSRDRASNYGYTF
TGTGCCACCAGCAGGGACAGGGCTTCTAACTATGGCTACACCTTC
>TRBV19|TRBJ2-1|19|NA|TRBD2
CASSIPQTISSGSYNEQFF
TGTGCCAGTAGTATTCCACAAACAATCTCTAGCGGCTCCTACAATGAGCAGTTCTTC
>TRBV7-8|TRBJ1-6|16|NA|NA
CASSLAYRVENSPLHF
TGTGCCAGCAGCTTAGCGTACAGGGTAGAAAATTCACCCCTCCACTTT
>TRBV28|TRBJ2-1|17|NA|NA
CASSLWGAFPPNNEQFF
TGTGCCAGCAGTTTATGGGGAGCTTTTCCCCCGAACAATGAGCAGTTCTTC
>TRBV11-3|TRBJ2-7|15|NA|TRBD2
CASSAGTSGRGKQYF
TGTGCCAGCAGCGCGGGGACTAGCGGGAGGGGTAAGCAGTACTTC
>TRBV21-1|TRBJ1-1|16|NA|NA
CASSKCLGDSYTEAFF
TGTGCCAGCAGCAAATGTCTCGGGGACAGCTACACTGAAGCTTTCTTT
>TRBV20-1|TRBJ1-2|11|NA|NA
CSAIVNYGYTF
TGCAGTGCTATCGTCAACTATGGCTACACCTTC
>TRBV5-1|TRBJ2-3|15|NA|NA
CASSLSAGPTDTQYF
TGCGCCAGCAGCTTGAGTGCGGGACCCACAGATACGCAGTATTTT
>TRBV6-1|TRBJ2-1|13|NA|TRBD2
CASSEASGNEQFF
TGTGCCAGCAGCGAAGCTAGCGGCAATGAGCAGTTCTTC
>TRBV5-6|TRBJ2-1|16|NA|TRBD2
CASSRATSGAYNEQFF
TGTGCCAGCAGCCGGGCGACTAGCGGAGCCTACAATGAGCAGTTCTTC
>TRBV4-3|TRBJ1-6|14|NA|NA
CASSQRQNTSPLHF
TGCGCCAGCAGCCAGAGACAGAACACGTCACCCCTCCACTTT
>TRBV7-2|TRBJ2-7|12|NA|NA
CASSLGYYEQYF
TGTGCCAGCAGCTTAGGCTATTACGAGCAGTACTTC
>TRBV11-3|TRBJ2-5|14|NA|TRBD2
CASSLGGLAGTQYF
TGTGCCAGCAGCTTAGGAGGACTAGCGGGGACCCAGTACTTC
>TRBV2|TRBJ1-2|14|NA|NA
CARAPPRGLSGYTF
TGTGCCAGAGCCCCCCCCCGGGGTTTATCCGGCTACACCTTC
>TRBV30|TRBJ1-2|14|NA|NA
CAWSVGATNYGYTF
TGTGCCTGGAGCGTAGGGGCCACTAACTATGGCTACACCTTC
>TRBV11-2|TRBJ1-1|14|NA|NA
CASSPPGTGTEAFF
TGTGCCAGCAGCCCCCCGGGAACGGGCACTGAAGCTTTCTTT
>TRBV5-8|TRBJ2-7|15|NA|TRBD1
CASSLSGTGLYEQYF
TGTGCCAGCAGCCTTTCCGGGACAGGATTATACGAGCAGTACTTC
>TRBV28|TRBJ1-5|15|NA|NA
CASRRGGVNNQPQHF
TGTGCCAGCAGGAGAGGAGGGGTCAACAATCAGCCCCAGCATTTT
>TRBV4-3|TRBJ1-1|18|NA|TRBD1
CASSQVDRGGPSNTEAFF
TGCGCCAGCAGCCAAGTCGACAGGGGCGGACCGTCGAACACTGAAGCTTTCTTT
>TRBV27|TRBJ2-6|16|NA|TRBD2
CATQTSGRSGANVLTF
TGTGCCACCCAGACTAGCGGGAGGTCTGGGGCCAACGTCCTGACTTTC
>TRBV30|TRBJ2-7|14|NA|NA
CAWTDIAGSYEQYF
TGTGCCTGGACGGATATTGCCGGGTCCTACGAGCAGTACTTC
>TRBV11-2|TRBJ2-7|13|NA|NA
CASSLGPGYEQYF
TGTGCCAGCAGCTTAGGCCCAGGGTACGAGCAGTACTTC
>TRBV21-1|TRBJ1-4|17|NA|NA
CASSKSTGQARMKNCFF
NA
>TRBV23-1|TRBJ1-2|13|NA|TRBD1
CASSQRGQADYTF
TGCGCCAGCAGTCAAAGGGGACAGGCAGACTACACCTTC
>TRBV4-2|TRBJ1-3|16|NA|NA
CASRPKRGDPGNTIYF
TGTGCCAGCAGGCCCAAGAGAGGTGACCCTGGAAACACCATATATTTT
>TRBV6-1|TRBJ1-2|15|NA|TRBD1
CASSEEGTGGYGYTF
TGTGCCAGCAGTGAAGAAGGGACAGGGGGCTATGGCTACACCTTC
>TRBV15|TRBJ1-5|13|NA|TRBD1
CATSGQVNQPQHF
TGTGCCACCAGCGGACAGGTAAATCAGCCCCAGCATTTT
>TRBV25-1|TRBJ1-1|13|NA|NA
CASSEQRQAEAFF
TGTGCCAGCAGTGAACAAAGACAGGCTGAAGCTTTCTTT
>TRBV5-6|TRBJ1-2|15|NA|NA
CASSLGTAYDYGYTF
TGTGCCAGCAGCCTCGGGACTGCATATGACTATGGCTACACCTTC
>TRBV6-5|TRBJ1-2|16|once|NA
CASSYSPGALNYGYTF
TGTGCCAGCAGTTACTCGCCAGGGGCCCTCAACTATGGCTACACCTTC
>TRBV7-9|TRBJ2-7|13|NA|NA
CASRNAGGYEQYF
TGTGCCAGCAGAAATGCCGGAGGGTACGAGCAGTACTTC
>TRBV27|TRBJ1-4|12|NA|NA
CASSFRNEKLFF
TGTGCCAGCAGTTTTCGTAATGAAAAACTGTTTTTT
>TRBV3-1/TRBV3-2|TRBJ2-1|16|NA|TRBD2
CASSFRTSGGRNEQFF
TGTGCCAGCAGCTTCCGAACTAGCGGGGGACGCAATGAGCAGTTCTTC
>TRBV11-2|TRBJ2-2|16|once|TRBD1
CASSPWGQGIAGELFF
TGTGCCAGCAGCCCATGGGGACAGGGGATCGCCGGGGAGCTGTTTTTT
>TRBV6-2/TRBV6-3|TRBJ2-1|17|once|NA
CASSNNLEPLTYNEQFF
TGTGCCAGCAGTAACAACCTGGAGCCTCTAACCTACAATGAGCAGTTCTTC
>TRBV6-5|TRBJ1-5|13|NA|NA
CASRDRLNQPQHF
TGTGCCAGCAGGGACAGACTCAATCAGCCCCAGCATTTT
>TRBV4-3|TRBJ2-5|16|NA|NA
CASSQDGRGREETQYF
TGCGCCAGCAGCCAAGATGGCAGGGGAAGGGAAGAGACCCAGTACTTC
>TRBV24-1|TRBJ1-3|21|NA|TRBD1
CATSDCPRDSLPFFSGNTIYF
TGTGCCACCAGTGATTGCCCCCGGGACAGCTTACCCTTTTTCTCTGGAAACACCATATATTTT
>TRBV6-2/TRBV6-3|TRBJ1-4|14|NA|NA
CASSVMGHLEKLFF
TGTGCCAGCAGTGTTATGGGGCATTTGGAAAAACTGTTTTTT
>TRBV9|TRBJ2-3|15|NA|TRBD2
CASSELAGVTDTQYF
TGTGCCAGCAGCGAACTAGCGGGGGTAACAGATACGCAGTATTTT
>TRBV6-2/TRBV6-3|TRBJ2-7|14|NA|TRBD1
CASSNTGVRREQYF
TGTGCCAGCAGTAACACAGGGGTTAGGCGCGAGCAGTACTTC
>TRBV19|TRBJ1-6|15|NA|NA
CASNTQQGAPPPLHF
TGTGCCAGTAACACCCAGCAGGGCGCCCCGCCACCCCTCCACTTT
>TRBV18|TRBJ1-5|15|NA|NA
CASSPSSGFGQPQHF
TGTGCCAGCTCACCTTCTTCGGGTTTCGGTCAGCCCCAGCATTTT
>TRBV11-2|TRBJ1-5|15|NA|TRBD1
CASSFGTGVFYPQHF
TGTGCCAGCAGCTTCGGGACAGGGGTATTTTATCCCCAGCATTTT